The 28 T cell receptor beta chains presented below share a single source sample, sequenced in a study of cytomegalovirus exposure and HLA in healthy donors. Produced via immunoSEQ multiplex PCR; TCRdb's table is partial and in-frame only. The sample contains 150,000 to 200,000 clones, 86% of which appear only once. The sequenced sample consisted of PBMCs. The receptors derive from a woman aged 30 to 39 in good health and CMV-seronegative.

The chain recombines TRBV6-5 with TRBJ2-2; D uncertain. Trimming removed 2 bases at V and 8 bases at J, with 9 bases between. The germline CDR1 and CDR2 sequences are MNHEY and SVGAGI. This CDR3 is 13 amino acids long. The CDR3 DNA follows: TGTGCCAGCAGTTACGGCGTCGGTGGGGAGCTGTTTTTT. Its translation: CASSYGVGGELFF.

The chain has TRBV30 and TRBJ2-1; TRBD1 or TRBD2 may be the D gene (5 bases each). Germline assignment: CDR1 GTSNPN and CDR2 SVGIG (reference sequence). Trimming cost V 5 bases and J 3 bases, with 17 bases left between them. This CDR3 has 15 amino acids. The CDR3 sequence is CAWVSTGASYNEQFF. CDR3 DNA sequence: TGTGCCTGGGTTTCAACCGGGGCCAGCTACAATGAGCAGTTCTTC.

CDR3 loop: CASSSRLGQGHAYEQYF. CDR3 bases: TGTGCCAGCAGTTCCCGCCTGGGACAGGGACACGCCTACGAGCAGTACTTC. V gene TRBV27 combines with J gene TRBJ2-7, with TRBD1 matching 9 bases. Germline loops: CDR1 MNHEY, CDR2 SMNVEV (reference sequence). V lost 4 bases to trimming and J lost 2 bases; unmatched junction nucleotides: 12. This CDR3 is built from 17 residues.

The rearrangement uses TRBV29-1 and TRBJ1-2; unclear D gene. The germline gives CDR1 SQVTM, CDR2 ANQGSEA. The CDR3 runs to 13 residues. The germline V and J ends were trimmed by 6 bases and 0 bases, with 11 bases remaining between them. The CDR3 bases are TGCAGCGTCCCGGGGTCAGCTAACTATGGCTACACCTTC. Its translation is CSVPGSANYGYTF.

The chain recombines TRBV10-1 with TRBJ1-5; TRBD1 agrees at 9 bases. CDR1 and CDR2 from the germline V gene are WNHNN and SYGVQD (reference sequence). V was clipped by 6 bases and J by 3 bases; unmatched bases: 9. The CDR3 has 16 amino acids. The CDR3 DNA reads TGCGCCAGCAGCGCCGACAGGGGGTCTCCCAATCAGCCCCAGCATTTT. Translation: CASSADRGSPNQPQHF.

This rearrangement joins TRBV9 to TRBJ2-7; 14 nucleotides match TRBD2. The CDR3 spans 15 residues. The germline gives CDR1 SGDLS, CDR2 YYNGEE. Trimming took 5 bases from V and 3 from J; bases not matched to a gene: 4. The CDR3 is CASSRGLAGGYEQYF. The CDR3 nucleotides are TGTGCCAGCAGTCGTGGACTAGCGGGGGGCTACGAGCAGTACTTC.

The chain uses TRBV19 and TRBJ2-7; a possible D gene is TRBD2 (6 bases). The V end was cut by 2 bases, the J end by 7 bases, with 15 bases between. Germline CDR1 and CDR2: LNHDA and SQIVND (reference sequence). This CDR3 spans 14 amino acids. The CDR3 DNA reads TGTGCCAGTAGTATATGGTCGGGGGACCGAGAGCAGTACTTC. The encoded protein is CASSIWSGDREQYF.

CDR3 residues: CASSVGQPNTEAFF. CDR3 DNA: TGTGCCAGCAGCGTGGGACAGCCGAACACTGAAGCTTTCTTT. The V call is TRBV5-4, the J call TRBJ1-1; 7 nucleotides agree with TRBD1. CDR1 and CDR2 (germline): SGHNT, YYREEE (reference sequence). This CDR3 contains 14 residues. Trimming removed 4 bases from V and 1 base from J; junction bases left unmatched: 4.

V gene TRBV7-2 combines with J gene TRBJ2-5; D possibly corresponds to TRBD2 (5 bases). This CDR3 is 13 amino acids long. Between the trimmed V and J ends, which lost 5 bases and 5 bases, there was a span of 12 bases. Germline values: CDR1 SGHTA, CDR2 FQGNSA. Written as DNA, the CDR3 is TGTGCCAGCAGCCGGGTGCGAGGGGAGACCCAGTACTTC. Protein sequence: CASSRVRGETQYF.

V and J are TRBV25-1 and TRBJ2-7, with TRBD1 identical over 7 bases. Germline V gene data show CDR1 as MGHDK and CDR2 as SYGVNS. The V and J ends lost 2 bases and 0 bases, in that order; junction bases with no gene match: 4. The CDR3 covers 15 residues. The CDR3 region is CASSEPGQSSYEQYF. The CDR3, as DNA: TGTGCCAGCAGTGAACCGGGACAGAGCTCCTACGAGCAGTACTTC.

This clone was counted once. This chain joins TRBV5-4 and TRBJ2-1, with 8 positions matching TRBD2. The germline V gene encodes CDR1 SGHNT and CDR2 YYREEE (reference sequence). This CDR3 region has 17 residues. V lost 1 base to trimming and J lost 6 bases; unmatched junction nucleotides: 12. CDR3 amino acids: CASSLSPGEREFNEQFF. The CDR3 DNA reads as TGTGCCAGCAGCTTGTCCCCTGGGGAGCGGGAGTTCAATGAGCAGTTCTTC.

This chain joins TRBV9 and TRBJ2-3; 11 positions match TRBD2. CDR1 SGDLS and CDR2 YYNGEE come from the germline V gene. This CDR3 region has 16 residues. V dropped 3 bases and J dropped 1; count of bases not matched to a gene: 4. CDR3 region: CASSESGLAGTDTQYF. The CDR3 DNA follows: TGTGCCAGCAGCGAATCGGGACTAGCGGGCACAGATACGCAGTATTTT.

The V call is TRBV4-1, the J call TRBJ2-7; perhaps TRBD2 as D (5 bases). Germline values: CDR1 MGHRA, CDR2 YSYEKL. This CDR3 contains 13 residues. Trimming took 4 bases from V and 3 from J, leaving 10 bases between them. For the CDR3, the DNA is TGCGCCAGCAGCCGAGGGATGTACTACGAGCAGTACTTC. It encodes CASSRGMYYEQYF.

The chain joins TRBV7-9 to TRBJ2-2; no definite D call. The CDR3 runs to 14 residues. The V end was cut by 3 bases, the J end by 2 bases, with 7 bases between. Germline V gene data show CDR1 as SEHNR and CDR2 as FQNEAQ (reference sequence). The CDR3 bases are TGTGCCAGCAGCTTGGTCCAAAACACCGGGGAGCTGTTTTTT. This gives the protein CASSLVQNTGELFF.

This clone is termed medium-sized. The chain uses TRBV6-1 and TRBJ2-7, with TRBD2 matching 8 bases. The germline gives CDR1 MNHNS, CDR2 SASEGT. This CDR3 spans 15 amino acids. V shed 3 bases, J shed 5 bases, and the junction held 9 bases outside the gene matches. The CDR3 region is CASSDSRGGSDEQYF. The DNA for the CDR3 is TGTGCCAGCAGTGATAGTCGGGGGGGCAGCGACGAGCAGTACTTC.

This sequence joins TRBV27 and TRBJ1-2; maybe TRBD1 (6 bases). The CDR3 loop spans 17 amino acids. Germline CDR1 is MNHEY and CDR2 is SMNVEV (reference sequence). V lost 5 bases to trimming and J lost 5 bases, with 24 bases between them. CDR3 protein: CASSRTVTGRAGYGYTF. DNA of the CDR3: TGTGCCAGCAGTCGGACAGTAACAGGTCGGGCAGGGTATGGCTACACCTTC.

The chain carries TRBV4-3 and TRBJ2-1; D not certain. This CDR3 spans 17 amino acids. Deletions cut 0 bases from V and 7 bases from J, with 19 bases between. Per germline, CDR1 LGHNA and CDR2 YSLEER. The chain's CDR3 is CASSQDQEGPFGNEQFF. The DNA of the CDR3 is TGCGCCAGCAGCCAAGATCAAGAAGGGCCGTTCGGGAATGAGCAGTTCTTC.

The J gene is TRBJ2-3, the V gene TRBV19, with 7 bases aligning to TRBD2. This CDR3 region has 15 residues. V was pared by 3 bases and J by 0 bases, with 3 bases of the junction left unmatched. Germline CDR1 reads LNHDA; CDR2 reads SQIVND (reference sequence). The CDR3 region has the DNA TGTGCCAGTAGTATCTCGGGGGGTAGCACAGATACGCAGTATTTT. This encodes CASSISGGSTDTQYF.

The chain links TRBV5-1 to TRBJ1-6, with D maybe TRBD1 (6 bases). V was clipped by 1 base and J by 11 bases, with 10 bases between them. Germline V lookup: CDR1 SGHRS, CDR2 YFSETQ. This CDR3 has 13 residues. The CDR3 DNA reads as TGCGCCAGCAGCTTGCACAGGGACACACCCCTCCACTTT. It codes for CASSLHRDTPLHF.

The CDR3 spells CASGTLRVGDTQYF. The DNA of the CDR3 is TGTGCCAGTGGGACCCTTAGGGTGGGGGATACGCAGTATTTT. The V and J genes are TRBV19 and TRBJ2-3; D may match TRBD1 or TRBD2 (5 bases each). The ends were cut back, 8 bases at V and 6 bases at J, with 18 bases in the middle. The CDR3 consists of 14 residues. CDR1 LNHDA and CDR2 SQIVND come from the germline V gene (reference sequence).

This chain joins TRBV6-1 and TRBJ2-7, with a tentative D call TRBD1 (6 bases). Germline-derived CDR1 and CDR2 are MNHNS and SASEGT. The V gene lost 2 bases and the J gene lost 0 bases, with 11 bases spanning the gap. The CDR3 contains 15 residues. In DNA form, the CDR3 reads TGTGCCAGCAGTGAACGGGACAAAACCTCCTACGAGCAGTACTTC. Protein: CASSERDKTSYEQYF.

The rearrangement links TRBV5-6 to TRBJ2-2; maybe TRBD1 (5 bases). The CDR3 spans 14 residues. With 4 bases removed from V and 8 bases from J, the gap between germline ends came to 15 bases. From germline, CDR1 is SGHDT and CDR2 YYEEEE. CDR3 in DNA: TGTGCCAGCAGCCCGGCGCCCCAGGGAGGGGAGCTGTTTTTT. Encoded protein: CASSPAPQGGELFF.

The rearrangement links TRBV4-2 to TRBJ2-7, with 10 nucleotides matching TRBD1. CDR1 is LGHNA, CDR2 YNFKEQ, per germline. This CDR3 has 15 residues. The V and J ends lost 5 bases and 2 bases, in that order; junction bases with no gene match: 6. The CDR3 sequence is CASSVPDRGPYEQYF. The CDR3 DNA reads as TGTGCCAGCAGCGTCCCCGACAGGGGGCCCTACGAGCAGTACTTC.

The chain combines TRBV2 with TRBJ2-5, with D possibly TRBD2 on 5 matching bases. The germline V gene has CDR1 SNHLY and CDR2 FYNNEI. V lost 1 base to trimming and J lost 0 bases, with 12 bases between them. The CDR3 spans 16 residues. The DNA of the CDR3 is TGTGCCAGCAGTGAAGTATTGCAAGCGGACCAAGAGACCCAGTACTTC. This gives the protein CASSEVLQADQETQYF.

The rearrangement links TRBV30 to TRBJ2-2; D is ambiguous. The CDR3 totals 15 residues. V shed 1 base and J shed 5 bases, with 14 bases lying between them. Germline CDR1 GTSNPN, CDR2 SVGIG (reference sequence). For the CDR3, the DNA is TGTGCCTGGAGTGCCGGAGTCCAGTATACCGGGGAGCTGTTTTTT. Its protein is CAWSAGVQYTGELFF.

The CDR3 loop reads CASSWGNTATNEKLFF. Written as DNA, the CDR3 is TGCGCCAGCAGCTGGGGGAACACGGCAACTAATGAAAAACTGTTTTTT. This chain joins TRBV5-1 and TRBJ1-4; TRBD1 might be the D (5 bases). The CDR3 is 16 residues long. The germline CDR1 and CDR2 sequences are SGHRS and YFSETQ. V dropped 3 bases and J dropped 0 bases, with 12 bases sitting between them.

V and J are TRBV2 and TRBJ1-1, with a possible D match to TRBD1 (5 bases). Trimming took off 8 bases at V and 2 bases at J, with 9 bases between the two ends. This CDR3 has 12 amino acids. Germline loops: CDR1 SNHLY, CDR2 FYNNEI. Here the CDR3 reads CASDQGNTEAFF. CDR3 nucleotide sequence: TGTGCCAGCGATCAGGGAAACACTGAAGCTTTCTTT.

This chain connects TRBV4-3 to TRBJ2-1; tentatively, D is TRBD2 (5 bases). Per germline, CDR1 LGHNA and CDR2 YSLEER. The length of the CDR3 is 15 residues. The V and J ends lost 0 bases and 2 bases respectively, with 8 bases between them. The CDR3 DNA sequence: TGCGCCAGCAGCCAAGATACTAGAGCCTACAATGAGCAGTTCTTC. Encoded protein: CASSQDTRAYNEQFF.